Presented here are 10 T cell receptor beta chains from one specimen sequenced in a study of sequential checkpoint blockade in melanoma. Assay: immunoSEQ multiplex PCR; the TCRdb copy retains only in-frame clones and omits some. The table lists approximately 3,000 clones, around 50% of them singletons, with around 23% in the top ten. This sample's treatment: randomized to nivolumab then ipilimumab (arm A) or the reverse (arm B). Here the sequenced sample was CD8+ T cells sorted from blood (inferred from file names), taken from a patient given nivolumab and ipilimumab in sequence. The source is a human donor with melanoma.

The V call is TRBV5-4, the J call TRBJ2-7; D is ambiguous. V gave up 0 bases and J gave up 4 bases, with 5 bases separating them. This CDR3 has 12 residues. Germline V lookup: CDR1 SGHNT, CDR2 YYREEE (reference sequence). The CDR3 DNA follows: TGTGCCAGCAGCTTGGAACATTACGAGCAGTACTTC. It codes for CASSLEHYEQYF.

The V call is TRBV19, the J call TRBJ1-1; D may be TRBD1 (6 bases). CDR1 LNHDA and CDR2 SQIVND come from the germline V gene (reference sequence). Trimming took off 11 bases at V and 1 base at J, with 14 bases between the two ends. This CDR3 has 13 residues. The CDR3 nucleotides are TGTGCCTGCAGAAGACAGGCGAACACTGAAGCTTTCTTT. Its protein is CACRRQANTEAFF.

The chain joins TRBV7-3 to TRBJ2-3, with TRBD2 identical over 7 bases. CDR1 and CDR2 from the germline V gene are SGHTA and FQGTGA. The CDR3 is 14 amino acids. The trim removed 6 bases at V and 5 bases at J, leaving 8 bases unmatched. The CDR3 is CASRLGAGEDTQYF. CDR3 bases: TGTGCCAGCAGACTAGGGGCGGGGGAAGATACGCAGTATTTT. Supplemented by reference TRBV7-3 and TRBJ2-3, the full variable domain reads GAGVSQTPSNKVTEKGKYVELRCDPISGHTALYWYRQSLGQGPEFLIYFQGTGAADDSGLPNDRFFAVRPEGSVSTLKIQRTERGDSAVYLCASRLGAGEDTQYFGPGTRLTVL.

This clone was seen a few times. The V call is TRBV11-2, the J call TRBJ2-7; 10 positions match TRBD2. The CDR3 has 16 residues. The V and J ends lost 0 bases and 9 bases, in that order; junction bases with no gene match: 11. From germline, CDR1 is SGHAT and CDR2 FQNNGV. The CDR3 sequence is CASSLDLEASGGWQYF. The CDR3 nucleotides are TGTGCCAGCAGCTTAGACCTAGAGGCTAGCGGGGGTTGGCAGTACTTC.

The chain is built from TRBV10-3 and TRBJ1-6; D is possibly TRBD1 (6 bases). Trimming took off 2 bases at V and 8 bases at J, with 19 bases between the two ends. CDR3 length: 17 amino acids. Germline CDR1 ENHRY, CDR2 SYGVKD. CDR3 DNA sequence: TGTGCCATCAGTGAGGACATGACAGGTGTTGGGGATTCACCCCTCCACTTT. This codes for CAISEDMTGVGDSPLHF.

The CDR3 loop is CASSYSPLAGEDEQFF. For the CDR3, the DNA is TGTGCCAGCAGTTACTCACCGCTGGCGGGAGAGGATGAGCAGTTCTTC. The chain uses TRBV6-5 and TRBJ2-1, with 7 bases aligning to TRBD2. The junction had 10 bases not matched to a gene; V was cut back by 0 bases and J by 8 bases. Germline V CDR1 and CDR2: MNHEY, SVGAGI. The CDR3 sequence is 16 residues long.

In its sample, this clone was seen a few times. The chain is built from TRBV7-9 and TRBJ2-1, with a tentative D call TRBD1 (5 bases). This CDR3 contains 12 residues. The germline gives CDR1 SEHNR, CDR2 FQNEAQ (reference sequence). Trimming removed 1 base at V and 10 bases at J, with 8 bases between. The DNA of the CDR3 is TGTGCCAGCAGCTTAGGGACACAAGAGCAGTTCTTC. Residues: CASSLGTQEQFF.

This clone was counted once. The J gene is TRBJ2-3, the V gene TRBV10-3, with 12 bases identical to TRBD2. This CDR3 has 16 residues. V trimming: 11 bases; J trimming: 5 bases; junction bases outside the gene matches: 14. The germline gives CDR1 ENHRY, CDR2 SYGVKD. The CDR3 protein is CALLPSGRASVDTQYF. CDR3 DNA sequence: TGTGCCCTACTCCCTAGCGGGAGGGCCTCGGTAGATACGCAGTATTTT.

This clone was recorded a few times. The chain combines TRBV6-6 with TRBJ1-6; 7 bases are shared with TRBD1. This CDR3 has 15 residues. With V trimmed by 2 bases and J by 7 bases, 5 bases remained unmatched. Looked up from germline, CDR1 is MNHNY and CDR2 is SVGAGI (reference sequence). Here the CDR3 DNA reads TGTGCCAGCAGTTACAGACAGGGCAGCAATTCACCCCTCCACTTT. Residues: CASSYRQGSNSPLHF.

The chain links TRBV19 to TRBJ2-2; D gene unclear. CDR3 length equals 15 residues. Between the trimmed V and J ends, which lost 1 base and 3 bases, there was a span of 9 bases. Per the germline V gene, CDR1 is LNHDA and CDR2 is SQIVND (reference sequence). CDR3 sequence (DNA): TGTGCCAGTAGTATAGGCGGCTTATACACCGGGGAGCTGTTTTTT. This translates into CASSIGGLYTGELFF.